The clone carrying this T cell receptor beta chain was counted between two and nine times. The data stem from a study of Graves' ophthalmopathy and Graves' hyperthyroidism. TCR beta CDR3 regions were amplified from RNA transcripts. An opening RT-PCR round employed HTBI primers and preceded a second-round multiplex PCR. TCRdb passed the multiplex PCR reads through MiXCR, listing each CDR3 protein once. The sample gives about half a million distinct CDR3 sequences, roughly 14% of which show up once; around 9.8% is in the top ten. The V and J ends lost 2 bases and 6 bases respectively, with 16 bases between them. The CDR3 loop spans 15 amino acids. CDR1 is LNHDA, CDR2 SQIVND, per germline (reference sequence).

The sample consisted of blood. This receptor was identified in a woman in her 30s with Graves' ophthalmopathy. The chain combines TRBV19 with TRBJ1-1, with D possibly matching TRBD1 (6 bases). DNA of the CDR3: TGTGCCAGTAGTATAAGCAGCGGGGGCGCCCCTGAAGCTTTCTTT. The encoded protein is CASSISSGGAPEAFF.